The 12 T cell receptor beta chains given below trace back to one sample, sequenced in a study of blood T cell repertoires in COVID-19. Sequencing used immunoSEQ multiplex PCR; TCRdb keeps in-frame clones, though not all of them. This table holds 30,000 to 35,000 clones, almost 85% found once. Material for sequencing was peripheral blood. These receptors were collected from an elderly man with active COVID-19.

The chain couples TRBV19 to TRBJ1-4; weak D call: TRBD1 (5 bases). With 5 bases removed from V and 3 bases from J, the gap between germline ends came to 10 bases. This CDR3 contains 14 residues. Germline CDR1 LNHDA, CDR2 SQIVND (reference sequence). The CDR3 is CASSSRQSNEKLFF. The CDR3 coding sequence is TGTGCCAGTAGTTCACGACAGTCTAATGAAAAACTGTTTTTT.

This clone has just a few counts. The V gene is TRBV7-2, the J gene TRBJ2-1, with 15 bases that match TRBD2. The J segment lost 9 bases and the V segment lost 2 bases, leaving 8 bases of the junction unmatched. The germline gives CDR1 SGHTA, CDR2 FQGNSA. The CDR3 covers 17 residues. The CDR3 loop reads CASSLTGLAGGRVEQFF. For the CDR3, the DNA is TGTGCCAGCAGCTTAACAGGACTAGCGGGGGGGCGGGTTGAGCAGTTCTTC.

J is TRBJ2-7 and V is TRBV11-2; D unclear. Germline V gives CDR1 SGHAT, CDR2 FQNNGV. V was pared by 4 bases and J by 0 bases, with 7 bases between. This CDR3 spans 13 amino acids. The CDR3 DNA sequence: TGTGCCAGCAGCTCAAATCCCTCCTACGAGCAGTACTTC. Protein sequence: CASSSNPSYEQYF.

The chain couples TRBV18 to TRBJ2-5; 11 nucleotides agree with TRBD1. The germline V gene encodes CDR1 KGHSH and CDR2 LQKENI. Unmatched junction bases numbered 4, after V lost 5 bases and J lost 2 bases. The CDR3 sequence is 15 residues long. This CDR3 reads CASSGGTGGQETQYF. CDR3 in DNA: TGTGCCAGCTCAGGTGGGACAGGGGGACAAGAGACCCAGTACTTC.

The chain has TRBV3-1 (or the pseudogene TRBV3-2) and TRBJ2-7; D remains ambiguous. The CDR3 extends over 14 amino acids. Trimming pared 4 bases from V and 3 bases from J, leaving 13 bases between. Germline V gene sequence: CDR1 LGHDT, CDR2 YNNKEL (reference sequence). The CDR3 loop is CASSPDLGIYEQYF. CDR3 nucleotide sequence: TGTGCCAGCAGCCCAGATCTGGGCATCTACGAGCAGTACTTC.

The genes are TRBV4-3 and TRBJ1-4; 7 bases line up with TRBD1. Germline loops: CDR1 LGHNA, CDR2 YSLEER. Germline trimming cut 4 bases from V and 5 bases from J; bases unmatched to any gene: 4. The CDR3 totals 14 residues. The CDR3 loop is CASSPSDRNEKLFF. CDR3 bases: TGCGCCAGCAGCCCCTCGGACAGGAATGAAAAACTGTTTTTT.

J is TRBJ1-1 and V is TRBV6-5; 11 bases map to TRBD1. CDR3 length equals 15 residues. Germline lookup yields CDR1 MNHEY and CDR2 SVGAGI. V shed 5 bases, J shed 7 bases, and the junction held 9 bases outside the gene matches. This CDR3 reads CASSIYRDRGVEAFF. The CDR3 nucleotides read TGTGCCAGCAGTATTTACCGGGACAGGGGGGTTGAAGCTTTCTTT.

The J gene is TRBJ1-4, the V gene TRBV21-1. TRBV21-1 is recorded as a pseudogene. The CDR3 sequence is 16 residues long. The CDR3 is CASSKQDSRANEKLFF. The CDR3 nucleotides are TGTGCCAGCAGCAAGCAAGATAGCCGCGCTAATGAAAAACTGTTTTTT.

The chain uses TRBV6-4 and TRBJ1-5, with no clear D. Trimming left V 8 bases short and J 4 bases short, with 18 bases between. CDR3 length: 15 residues. The germline V gene has CDR1 MRHNA and CDR2 SNTAGT. CDR3 protein: CASLFRENQNQPQHF. DNA of the CDR3: TGTGCCAGCTTATTCCGGGAGAACCAAAATCAGCCCCAGCATTTT.

The V call is TRBV2, the J call TRBJ1-5; a weak D match, TRBD1 (6 bases). The length of the CDR3 is 13 residues. Trimming removed 10 bases from V and 5 bases from J, with 15 bases in between. Looked up from germline, CDR1 is SNHLY and CDR2 is FYNNEI. Here the CDR3 DNA reads TGTGCCACCACCAGGGACACATATCAGCCCCAGCATTTT. This encodes CATTRDTYQPQHF.

The chain uses TRBV7-2 and TRBJ2-3, with D unresolved. There are 16 residues in the CDR3. Germline CDR1 and CDR2: SGHTA and FQGNSA. Trimming took 4 bases from V and 4 from J, leaving 18 bases between them. CDR3 sequence (DNA): TGTGCCAGCAGCTCCCTGGTCCGGGTGACTGCAGATACGCAGTATTTT. It yields the protein CASSSLVRVTADTQYF.

This clone was seen only once. This rearrangement joins TRBV20-1 to TRBJ2-4, with 8 positions matching TRBD2. Germline CDR1 DFQATT, CDR2 SNEGSKA (reference sequence). The ends lost 6 bases at V and 15 bases at J; junction bases unmatched: 10. This CDR3 region has 11 residues. The CDR3: CSAPRGGGPYF. CDR3 coding DNA: TGCAGTGCCCCCCGGGGGGGCGGGCCGTACTTC.